Detailed here is one TCR beta chain. As yet, its antigen is unknown. The same CDR3 is also encoded by other DNA sequences in this sample. The CDR3 has 13 amino acids. The germline CDR1 and CDR2 sequences are LNHDA and SQIVND (reference sequence). The V end lost 6 bases, the J end lost 3 bases, and 12 bases lay between the germline ends. These data are taken from a study of resident and recirculating memory T cells in vitiligo. Study summary: Genomic DNA was extracted from whole homogenized samples, with no cell sorting. Whole-study results and caveats: Sequences differed between biopsy sites and patients, suggesting private specificity.

No patient showed confetti depigmentation, a clinical sign of active disease. The assay was immunoSEQ multiplex PCR, and TCRdb's table has in-frame clones only and misses some. The sample lists around 70,000 clones, approximately 90% occurring once. The sequence was collected from a male donor with vitiligo. Sequencing was carried out using blood. The V and J genes are TRBV19 and TRBJ2-7, with D possibly TRBD1 on 6 matching bases. CDR3 loop: CASRPSGVYEQYF. Here the CDR3 DNA reads TGTGCCAGTAGACCGTCAGGGGTCTACGAGCAGTACTTC.